The T cell receptor beta chain described here comes from a study of blood T cell repertoires in COVID-19. Study overall: The United States, Italy and Spain were the sources of the acute and convalescent COVID-19 samples. PBMCs, B-cell-depleted T cells, or T cells were the source of the cDNA or gDNA that made up the material.

In the original workflow: Nucleated cell counts were estimated from reference gene primer amplification. Clones were sequenced by immunoSEQ multiplex PCR, and TCRdb holds only the in-frame ones, with some missing. V and J calls and clone size follow that table, whereas D and trimming were derived from the DNA. There are around 50,000 clones in the sample; approximately 85% occur only once, and 7% to 8.5% lies in the top ten. This clone was seen just once. Losses at the gene ends were 6 bases for V and 2 bases for J; bases not matched to a gene: 8. Germline assignment: CDR1 MNHEY and CDR2 SVGAGI. The CDR3 runs 15 residues.

Material: peripheral blood. The chain links TRBV6-5 to TRBJ2-3, with 7 bases matching TRBD1. The TCR comes from a middle-aged man with acute or convalescent COVID-19. CDR3 region: CASSHQGDNTDTQYF. DNA for the CDR3: TGTGCCAGCAGCCATCAGGGGGATAACACAGATACGCAGTATTTT.